This TCR beta chain was sequenced for a study of blood T cells in healthy people across ages. Study-level information: About one barcoded beta molecule was captured per two T cells (by template switching). Study-level results: Relative to aged donors, long-lived donors carried more naive CD4+ cells and displayed higher diversity. One million T cells yielded diversity estimates that were considered underestimates.

Then a second PCR, running roughly 6 to 12 cycles, was carried out with a sample-barcoded 5' primer and a J-beta primer mix. Every cDNA molecule bore a tag from a template-switch adaptor containing 12 random nucleotides. TCRdb recomputed calls from the 5' RACE reads with MiXCR, one row per CDR3 protein. The sample lists 650,000 to 950,000 distinct CDR3 sequences, 44% occurring once. In germline, CDR1 is SGHRS, CDR2 YFSETQ. The length of the CDR3 is 21 residues. With 5 bases clipped from V and 2 bases from J, the junction kept 26 bases outside the gene matches. Comment on this clonotype: Its matching antigen is unknown.

The chain links TRBV5-1 to TRBJ1-1; 8 bases match TRBD1. The sample was blood. The sequence was collected from a man aged 60-69 years in good health. In nucleotides, the CDR3 is TGCGCCAGCAGGGAGCTGTCTACCAACCAGGACAGGGAAAGAAGAAACACTGAAGCTTTCTTT. It is translated as CASRELSTNQDRERRNTEAFF.